The entry below describes one T cell receptor (beta chain). The CDR3 runs 14 residues. Trimming shortened V by 7 bases and J by 2 bases, and 10 bases separated the two germline ends. Germline-derived CDR1 and CDR2 are SGHRS and YFSETQ. These data are taken from a study of blood T cell repertoires in COVID-19. Per the authors' pipeline: Counts of nucleated cells, estimated from reference gene primer amplification, were obtained. Method: immunoSEQ multiplex PCR; TCRdb's copy keeps in-frame clones and lacks some. V, J and clone size derive from that table, while D and trimming were established from the DNA sequence. Of about 100,000 clones listed, roughly nine tenths are singletons.

The source material was peripheral blood. The clonotype comes from a man under 40 in a cohort sampled during active COVID-19. The V gene is TRBV5-1, the J gene TRBJ2-6; D uncertain. In nucleotides, the CDR3 is TGCGCCAGCGGCCCCGTGGCTGGGGCCAACGTCCTGACTTTC. The encoded protein is CASGPVAGANVLTF.